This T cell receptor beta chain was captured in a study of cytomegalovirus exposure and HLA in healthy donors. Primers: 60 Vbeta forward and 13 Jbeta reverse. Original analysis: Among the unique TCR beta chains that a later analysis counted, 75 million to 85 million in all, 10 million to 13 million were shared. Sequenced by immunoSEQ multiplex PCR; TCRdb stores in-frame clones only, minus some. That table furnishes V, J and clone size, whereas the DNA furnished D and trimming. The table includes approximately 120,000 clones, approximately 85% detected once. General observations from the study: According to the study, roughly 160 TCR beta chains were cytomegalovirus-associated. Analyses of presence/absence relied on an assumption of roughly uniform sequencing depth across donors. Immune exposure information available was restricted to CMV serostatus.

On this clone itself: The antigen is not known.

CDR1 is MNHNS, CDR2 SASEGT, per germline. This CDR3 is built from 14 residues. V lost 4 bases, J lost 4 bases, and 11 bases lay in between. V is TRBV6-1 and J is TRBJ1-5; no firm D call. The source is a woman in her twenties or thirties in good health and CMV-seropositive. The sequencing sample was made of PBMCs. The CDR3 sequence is CASSGGRLNQPQHF. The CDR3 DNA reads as TGTGCCAGCAGTGGAGGGCGGTTAAATCAGCCCCAGCATTTT.